What follows is one T cell receptor (beta chain) and its context. Its antigen remains unknown. With 60 Vbeta and 13 Jbeta primers, the PCR was carried out. Sequencing was performed with immunoSEQ multiplex PCR; in TCRdb, only in-frame clones are kept and a portion is missing. The repertoire has under 200,000 clones, roughly 80% of them found once; the top ten carry roughly 0.8%. V shed 5 bases, J shed 7 bases, and the junction held 9 bases outside the gene matches. CDR3 length: 14 residues. Germline CDR1 and CDR2: SEHNR and FQNEAQ (reference sequence). The sample originates from a study of cytomegalovirus exposure and HLA in healthy donors. Overall study: Early on, a data release was issued that held approximately 92 million unique TCRs from HLA-typed donors.

Overall study results and limits: A further, later analysis showed that HLA-associated TCR beta chains (compared with equally common others) were more clonally expanded. Association of a missense DCLRE1C variant with TCR beta V- and J-gene trimming was reported in a later analysis. Presence/absence analysis assumed near-uniform sequencing depth across donors.

This TCR came from a woman under 30 in good health and CMV-seronegative. The V call is TRBV7-9, the J call TRBJ1-2; 8 positions match TRBD1. Sample: PBMCs. CDR3 bases: TGTGCCAGCAGCCACCTGACAGGGGCCATTGGCTACACCTTC. The encoded protein is CASSHLTGAIGYTF.